Listed here are 10 T cell receptor beta chains from one sample, sequenced in a study of response to subunit inactivated influenza vaccine. TCRdb re-called the RT-PCR reads with MiXCR, one entry per CDR3 protein. This table has about 180,000 distinct CDR3 sequences, about a tenth appearing once. The sample here was non-naive T cells sorted from PBMCs, taken on the day of vaccination. The source is a man aged 50 or older who received an inactivated influenza vaccine.

This clonotype has at least ten counts. The CDR3 protein is CSVTTGGNSPLHF. The DNA of the CDR3 is TGCAGCGTTACGACAGGGGGAAATTCACCCCTCCACTTT. The chain employs TRBV29-1 and TRBJ1-6, with 9 nucleotides matching TRBD1. V was clipped by 5 bases and J by 7 bases; unmatched bases: 3. The CDR3 runs to 13 residues. The germline CDR1 and CDR2 sequences are SQVTM and ANQGSEA.

This clonotype has at least ten counts. The chain is built from TRBV5-1 and TRBJ2-5; 8 bases align to TRBD1. Germline CDR1 is SGHRS and CDR2 is YFSETQ. The trim removed 3 bases at V and 1 base at J, leaving 5 bases unmatched. This CDR3 has 15 amino acids. CDR3 protein: CASSWGDRPQETQYF. CDR3 coding DNA: TGCGCCAGCAGCTGGGGGGACAGGCCCCAAGAGACCCAGTACTTC.

This chain connects TRBV21-1 to TRBJ2-7. TRBV21-1 represents a pseudogene. CDR3 length: 15 residues. In DNA, the CDR3 is TGTGCCAGCAGCAAGCAGGTCTCTTTTACCTACGAGCAGTACTTC. Its translation is CASSKQVSFTYEQYF.

The chain combines TRBV5-8 with TRBJ2-4; TRBD2 aligns across 8 bases. Germline V gene data show CDR1 as SGHTS and CDR2 as YDEGEE. CDR3 length: 17 residues. V shed 2 bases and J 1 base; nucleotides not matched to a gene: 8. For the CDR3, the DNA is TGTGCCAGCAGCTTTGGCGGGAGGTCGGGTGCCAAAAACATTCAGTACTTC. This sequence encodes CASSFGGRSGAKNIQYF.

This clonotype has more than one count but fewer than ten. J is TRBJ2-7 and V is TRBV6-1; D not resolved. Germline values: CDR1 MNHNS, CDR2 SASEGT. The CDR3 spans 14 residues. V dropped 6 bases and J dropped 0 bases, with 12 bases sitting between them. The DNA of the CDR3 is TGTGCCAGCAGCCAGGCAGAGAGCTCCTACGAGCAGTACTTC. Amino acids: CASSQAESSYEQYF.

The chain has TRBV15 and TRBJ2-3; D remains ambiguous. Germline CDR1 LNHNV, CDR2 YYDKDF (reference sequence). The CDR3 spans 11 residues. Trimming removed 2 bases from V and 5 bases from J, with 2 bases in between. The CDR3, as DNA: TGTGCCACCAGCAGACTAGATACGCAGTATTTT. Residues: CATSRLDTQYF.

This clonotype has ten or more counts. The chain couples TRBV5-1 to TRBJ2-7, with a possible D match to TRBD1 (6 bases). Per the germline V gene, CDR1 is SGHRS and CDR2 is YFSETQ. The V gene lost 1 base and the J gene lost 2 bases, with 7 bases spanning the gap. The CDR3 has 13 amino acids. The CDR3 region is CASSLTGPYEQYF. Here the CDR3 DNA reads TGCGCCAGCAGCTTGACAGGGCCCTACGAGCAGTACTTC.

This chain uses TRBV5-5 with TRBJ1-2, with D hard to call. The germline gives CDR1 SGHKS, CDR2 YYEKEE (reference sequence). V was shortened by 5 bases and J by 8 bases, with 22 bases between the two germline ends. This CDR3 region has 15 residues. CDR3 sequence (DNA): TGTGCCAGCAGTTCTGGTATCTTACCCCTGGAGGGCTACACCTTC. This sequence encodes CASSSGILPLEGYTF.

This clonotype was found many times. The J gene is TRBJ1-1, the V gene TRBV10-3, with D possibly TRBD1 on 5 matching bases. The CDR3 totals 13 residues. Germline V gene sequence: CDR1 ENHRY, CDR2 SYGVKD. V lost 6 bases to trimming and J lost 7 bases, with 15 bases between them. CDR3 sequence (DNA): TGTGCCATCAGAGGCCAATGGGACGGTGAAGCTTTCTTT. It codes for CAIRGQWDGEAFF.

To note about this clonotype: The conserved phenylalanine or tryptophan is not found at the CDR3 terminus, so this likely reflects a read error. The chain recombines TRBV20-1 with TRBJ1-6; 7 nucleotides match TRBD1. Germline V gene sequence: CDR1 DFQATT, CDR2 SNEGSKA (reference sequence). The V gene end was trimmed by 6 bases and the J gene end by 7 bases; junction bases not matched to a gene: 6. The CDR3 consists of 13 residues. CDR3 in amino acids: CSANRGDNSPLHV. The CDR3 nucleotides are TGCAGTGCCAACAGGGGCGACAATTCACCCCTCCACGTT.